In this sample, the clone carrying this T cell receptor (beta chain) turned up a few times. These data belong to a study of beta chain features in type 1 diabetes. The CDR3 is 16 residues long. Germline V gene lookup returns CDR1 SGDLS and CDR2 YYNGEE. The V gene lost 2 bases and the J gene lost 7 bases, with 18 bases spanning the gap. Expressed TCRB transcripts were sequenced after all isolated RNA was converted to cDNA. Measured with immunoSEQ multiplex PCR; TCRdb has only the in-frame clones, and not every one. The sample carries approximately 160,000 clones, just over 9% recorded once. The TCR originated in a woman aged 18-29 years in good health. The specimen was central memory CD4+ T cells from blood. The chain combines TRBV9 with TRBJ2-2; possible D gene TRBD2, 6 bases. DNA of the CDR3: TGTGCCAGCAGCGTCCCTAGCGCTCCGGAGCTCGGGGAGCTGTTTTTT. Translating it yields CASSVPSAPELGELFF.